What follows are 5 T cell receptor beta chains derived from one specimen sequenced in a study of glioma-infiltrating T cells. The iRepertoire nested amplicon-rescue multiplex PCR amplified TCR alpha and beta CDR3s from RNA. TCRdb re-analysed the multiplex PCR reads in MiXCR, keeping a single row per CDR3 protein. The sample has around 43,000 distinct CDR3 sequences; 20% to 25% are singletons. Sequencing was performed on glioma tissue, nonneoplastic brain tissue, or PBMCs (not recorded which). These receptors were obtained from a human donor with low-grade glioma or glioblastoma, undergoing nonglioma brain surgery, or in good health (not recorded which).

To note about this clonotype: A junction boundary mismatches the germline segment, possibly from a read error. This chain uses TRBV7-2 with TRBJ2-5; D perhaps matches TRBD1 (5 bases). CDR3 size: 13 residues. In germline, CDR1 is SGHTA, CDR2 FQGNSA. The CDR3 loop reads CASSQGARETQYF. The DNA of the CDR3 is TGCGCCAGCAGCCAAGGGGCGCGAGAGACCCAGTACTTC. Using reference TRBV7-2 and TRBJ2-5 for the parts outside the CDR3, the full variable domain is GAGVSQSPSNKVTEKGKDVELRCDPISGHTALYWYRQSLGQGLEFLIYFQGNSAPDKSGLPSDRFSAERTGGSVSTLTIQRTQQEDSAVYLCASSQGARETQYFGPGTRLLVL.

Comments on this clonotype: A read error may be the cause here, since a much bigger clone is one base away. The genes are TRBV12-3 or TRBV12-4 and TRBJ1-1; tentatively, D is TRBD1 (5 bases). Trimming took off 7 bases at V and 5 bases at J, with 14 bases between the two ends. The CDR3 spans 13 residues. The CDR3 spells CASTGAGKTEAFF. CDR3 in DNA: TGTGCCAGCACCGGGGCAGGGAAGACTGAAGCTTTCTTT.

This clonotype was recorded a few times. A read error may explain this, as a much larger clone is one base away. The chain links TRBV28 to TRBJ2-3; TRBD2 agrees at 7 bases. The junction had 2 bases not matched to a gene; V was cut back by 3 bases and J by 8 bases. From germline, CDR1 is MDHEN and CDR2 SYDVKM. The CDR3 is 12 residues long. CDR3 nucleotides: TGTGCCAGCAGTTTCAGGGAGGGTACGCAGTATTTT. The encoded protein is CASSFREGTQYF.

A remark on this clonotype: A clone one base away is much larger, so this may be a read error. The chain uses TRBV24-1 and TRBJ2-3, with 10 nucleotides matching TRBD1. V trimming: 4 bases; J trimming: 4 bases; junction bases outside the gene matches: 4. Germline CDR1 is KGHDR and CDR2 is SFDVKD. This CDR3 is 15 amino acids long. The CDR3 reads CATSDQGQGSDTQYF. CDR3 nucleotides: TGTGCCACCAGTGACCAGGGACAGGGGTCAGATACGCAGTATTTT.

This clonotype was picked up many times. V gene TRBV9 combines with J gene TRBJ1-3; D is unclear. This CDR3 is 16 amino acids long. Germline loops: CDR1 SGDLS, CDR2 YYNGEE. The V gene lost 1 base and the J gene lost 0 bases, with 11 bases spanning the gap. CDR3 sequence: CASSVQAERSGNTIYF. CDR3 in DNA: TGTGCCAGCAGCGTACAGGCAGAACGCTCTGGAAACACCATATATTTT.